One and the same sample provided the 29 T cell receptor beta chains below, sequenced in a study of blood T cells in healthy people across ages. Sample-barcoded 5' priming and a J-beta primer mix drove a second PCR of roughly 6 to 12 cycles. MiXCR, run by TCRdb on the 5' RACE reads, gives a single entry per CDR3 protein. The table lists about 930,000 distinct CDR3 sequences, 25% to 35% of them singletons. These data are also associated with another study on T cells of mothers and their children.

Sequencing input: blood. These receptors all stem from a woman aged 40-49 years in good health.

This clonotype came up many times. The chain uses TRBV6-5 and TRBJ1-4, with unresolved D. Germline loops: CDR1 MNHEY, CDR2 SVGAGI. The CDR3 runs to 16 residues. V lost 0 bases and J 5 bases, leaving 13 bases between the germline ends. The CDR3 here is CASSYSSFKINEKLFF. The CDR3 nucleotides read TGTGCCAGCAGTTACTCGTCCTTTAAGATCAATGAAAAACTGTTTTTT.

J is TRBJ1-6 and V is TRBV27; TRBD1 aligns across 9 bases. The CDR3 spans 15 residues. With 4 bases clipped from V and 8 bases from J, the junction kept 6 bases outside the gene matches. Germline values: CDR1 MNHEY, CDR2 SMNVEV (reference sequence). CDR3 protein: CASSSRTGADSPLHF. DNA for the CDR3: TGTGCCAGCAGTTCTCGGACAGGGGCGGATTCACCCCTCCACTTT.

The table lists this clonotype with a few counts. CDR3 sequence (DNA): TGCAGCGTTGAAGGCGGAAGCGGGGGAACGCTCACAGATACGCAGTATTTT. Its protein is CSVEGGSGGTLTDTQYF. This chain joins TRBV29-1 and TRBJ2-3, with TRBD2 matching 8 bases. The CDR3 spans 17 residues. CDR1 and CDR2 from the germline V gene are SQVTM and ANQGSEA. V shed 1 base and J 2 bases; nucleotides not matched to a gene: 11.

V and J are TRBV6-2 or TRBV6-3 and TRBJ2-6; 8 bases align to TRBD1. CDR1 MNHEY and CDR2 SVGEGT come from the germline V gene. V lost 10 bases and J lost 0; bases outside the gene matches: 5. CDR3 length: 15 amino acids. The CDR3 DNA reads TGTGCCACTGGGACAGGCCTCTCTGGGGCCAACGTCCTGACTTTC. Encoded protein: CATGTGLSGANVLTF.

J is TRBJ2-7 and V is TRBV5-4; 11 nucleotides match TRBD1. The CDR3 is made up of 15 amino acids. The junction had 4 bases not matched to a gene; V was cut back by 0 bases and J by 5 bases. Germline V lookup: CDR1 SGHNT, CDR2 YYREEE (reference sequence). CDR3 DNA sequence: TGTGCCAGCAGCTTGGGATGGACAGGGGGCGACGAGCAGTACTTC. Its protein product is CASSLGWTGGDEQYF.

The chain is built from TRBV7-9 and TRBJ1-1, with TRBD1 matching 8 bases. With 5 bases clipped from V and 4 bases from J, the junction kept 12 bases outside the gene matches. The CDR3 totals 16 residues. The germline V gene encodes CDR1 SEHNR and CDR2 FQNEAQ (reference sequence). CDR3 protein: CASSTRTGKGSTEAFF. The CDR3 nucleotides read TGTGCCAGCAGCACCCGGACAGGGAAGGGGAGCACTGAAGCTTTCTTT.

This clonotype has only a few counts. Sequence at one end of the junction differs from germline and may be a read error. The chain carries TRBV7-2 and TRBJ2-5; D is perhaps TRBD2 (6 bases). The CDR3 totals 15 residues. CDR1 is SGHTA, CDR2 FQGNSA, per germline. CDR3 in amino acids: CASSGGTALQETQYF. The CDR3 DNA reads TGTGCCAGCAGCGGAGGGACTGCCCTCCAAGAAACCCAGTACTTC. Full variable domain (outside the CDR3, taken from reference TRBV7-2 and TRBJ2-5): GAGVSQSPSNKVTEKGKDVELRCDPISGHTALYWYRQSLGQGLEFLIYFQGNSAPDKSGLPSDRFSAERTGGSVSTLTIQRTQQEDSAVYLCASSGGTALQETQYFGPGTRLLVL.

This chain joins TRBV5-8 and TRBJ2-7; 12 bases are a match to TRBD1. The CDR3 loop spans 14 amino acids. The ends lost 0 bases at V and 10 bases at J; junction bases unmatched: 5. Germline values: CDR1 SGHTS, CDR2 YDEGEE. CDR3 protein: CASSLGGQGAPQYF. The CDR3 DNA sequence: TGTGCCAGCAGCTTGGGGGGACAGGGGGCCCCCCAGTACTTC.

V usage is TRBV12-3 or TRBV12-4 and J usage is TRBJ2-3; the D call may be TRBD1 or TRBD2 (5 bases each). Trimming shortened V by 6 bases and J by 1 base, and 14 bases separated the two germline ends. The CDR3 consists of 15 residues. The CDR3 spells CASSYPQGGTDTQYF. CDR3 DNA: TGTGCCAGCAGCTACCCTCAGGGAGGCACAGATACGCAGTATTTT.

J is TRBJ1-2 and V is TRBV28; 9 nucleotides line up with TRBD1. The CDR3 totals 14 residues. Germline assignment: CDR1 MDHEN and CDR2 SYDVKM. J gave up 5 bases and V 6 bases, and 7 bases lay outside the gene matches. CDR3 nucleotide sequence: TGTGCCAGCAGGATCACCGGGACAGGGTATGGCTACACCTTC. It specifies CASRITGTGYGYTF.

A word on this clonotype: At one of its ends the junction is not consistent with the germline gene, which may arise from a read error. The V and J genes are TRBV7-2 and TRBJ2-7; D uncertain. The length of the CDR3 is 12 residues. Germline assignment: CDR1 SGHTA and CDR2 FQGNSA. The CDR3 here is CAGSFRGYEQYF. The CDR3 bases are TGTGCCGGCAGCTTTCGAGGTTACGAGCAGTACTTC.

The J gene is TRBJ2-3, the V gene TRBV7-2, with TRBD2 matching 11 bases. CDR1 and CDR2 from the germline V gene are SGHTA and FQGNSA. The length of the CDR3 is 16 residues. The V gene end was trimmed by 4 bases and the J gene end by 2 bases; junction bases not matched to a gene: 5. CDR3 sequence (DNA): TGTGCCAGCAGCTCCACTAGCGGGGGCCCCACAGATACGCAGTATTTT. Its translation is CASSSTSGGPTDTQYF.

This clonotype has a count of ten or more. The CDR3 sequence: CASSTNRGPRDEQYF. DNA for the CDR3: TGTGCCAGCAGTACGAACAGGGGCCCGAGGGACGAGCAGTACTTC. V is TRBV11-2 and J is TRBJ2-7; 7 nucleotides line up with TRBD1. V shed 6 bases, J shed 5 bases, and the junction held 13 bases outside the gene matches. The CDR3 has 15 amino acids. Germline loops: CDR1 SGHAT, CDR2 FQNNGV.

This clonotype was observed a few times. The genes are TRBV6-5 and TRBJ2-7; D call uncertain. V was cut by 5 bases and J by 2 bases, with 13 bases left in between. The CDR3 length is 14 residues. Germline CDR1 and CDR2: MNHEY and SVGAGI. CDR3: CASSAYRLTYEQYF. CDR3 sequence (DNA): TGTGCCAGCAGTGCCTACAGACTCACCTACGAGCAGTACTTC.

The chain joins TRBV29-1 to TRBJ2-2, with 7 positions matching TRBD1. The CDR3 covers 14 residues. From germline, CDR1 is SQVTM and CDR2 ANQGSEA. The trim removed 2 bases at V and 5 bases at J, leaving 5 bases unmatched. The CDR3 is CSVETTGRTGELFF. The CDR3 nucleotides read TGCAGCGTTGAAACGACAGGGCGAACCGGGGAGCTGTTTTTT.

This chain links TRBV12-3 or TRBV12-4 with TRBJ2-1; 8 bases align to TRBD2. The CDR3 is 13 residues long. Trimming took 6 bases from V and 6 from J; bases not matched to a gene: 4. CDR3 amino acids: CASSDGGVNEQFF. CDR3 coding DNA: TGTGCCAGCAGCGACGGGGGGGTCAATGAGCAGTTCTTC.

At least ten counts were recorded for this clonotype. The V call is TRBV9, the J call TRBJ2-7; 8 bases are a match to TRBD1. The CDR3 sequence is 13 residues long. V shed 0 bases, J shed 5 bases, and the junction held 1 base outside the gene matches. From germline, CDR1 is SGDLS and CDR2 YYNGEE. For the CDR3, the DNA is TGTGCCAGCAGCGTAGGACAGGGGAACGAGCAGTACTTC. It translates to CASSVGQGNEQYF.

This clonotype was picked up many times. The CDR3 DNA follows: TGCGCCAGCAGCTTGGAGGGACGCCGCGGGCGCGAGCAGTACTTC. Protein sequence: CASSLEGRRGREQYF. V usage is TRBV5-1 and J usage is TRBJ2-7, with D perhaps being TRBD1 or TRBD2 (5 bases each). CDR1 is SGHRS, CDR2 YFSETQ, per germline. V gave up 0 bases and J gave up 6 bases, with 16 bases separating them. The CDR3 consists of 15 residues.

The CDR3 is CSARLGLGANVLTF. CDR3 nucleotides: TGCAGTGCTAGGTTGGGGCTGGGGGCCAACGTCCTGACTTTC. This chain uses TRBV20-1 with TRBJ2-6; possibly TRBD1 for D (5 bases). Germline assignment: CDR1 DFQATT and CDR2 SNEGSKA (reference sequence). Trimming shortened V by 3 bases and J by 4 bases, and 10 bases separated the two germline ends. The CDR3 contains 14 residues.

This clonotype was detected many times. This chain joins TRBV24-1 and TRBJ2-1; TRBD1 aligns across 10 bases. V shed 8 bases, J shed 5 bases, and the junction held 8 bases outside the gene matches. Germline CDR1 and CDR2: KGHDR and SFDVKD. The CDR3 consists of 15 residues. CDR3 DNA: TGTGCCACCAAGCCCACGGGACAGGGGAACAATGAGCAGTTCTTC. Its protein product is CATKPTGQGNNEQFF.

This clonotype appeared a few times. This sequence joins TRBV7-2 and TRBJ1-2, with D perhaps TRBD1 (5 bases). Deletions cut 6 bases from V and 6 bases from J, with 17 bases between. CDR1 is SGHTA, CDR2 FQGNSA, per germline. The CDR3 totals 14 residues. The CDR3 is CASSLGGYWNGYTF. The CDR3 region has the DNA TGTGCCAGCAGTTTGGGGGGTTATTGGAATGGCTACACCTTC.

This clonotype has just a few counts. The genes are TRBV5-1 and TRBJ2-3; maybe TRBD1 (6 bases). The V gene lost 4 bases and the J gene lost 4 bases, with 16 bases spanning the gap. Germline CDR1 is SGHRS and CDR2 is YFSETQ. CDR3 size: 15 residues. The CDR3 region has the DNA TGCGCCAGCAGCCAGGGCAGGGGTCGCGCAGATACGCAGTATTTT. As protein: CASSQGRGRADTQYF. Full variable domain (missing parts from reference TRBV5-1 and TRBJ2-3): KAGVTQTPRYLIKTRGQQVTLSCSPISGHRSVSWYQQTPGQGLQFLFEYFSETQRNKGNFPGRFSGRQFSNSRSEMNVSTLELGDSALYLCASSQGRGRADTQYFGPGTRLTVL.

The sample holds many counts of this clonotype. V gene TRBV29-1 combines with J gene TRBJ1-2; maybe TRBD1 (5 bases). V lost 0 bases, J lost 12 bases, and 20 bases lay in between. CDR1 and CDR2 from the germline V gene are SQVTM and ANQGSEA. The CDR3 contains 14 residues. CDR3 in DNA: TGCAGCGTTGAAGATCGCATCTCGGGGGTTTACGACACCTTC. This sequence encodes CSVEDRISGVYDTF.

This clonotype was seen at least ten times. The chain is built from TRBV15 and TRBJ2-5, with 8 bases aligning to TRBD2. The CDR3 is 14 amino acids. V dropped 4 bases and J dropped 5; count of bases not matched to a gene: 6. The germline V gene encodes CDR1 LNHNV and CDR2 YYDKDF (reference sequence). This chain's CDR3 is CATSTRGGMETQYF. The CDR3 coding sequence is TGTGCCACCAGCACTCGCGGGGGGATGGAGACCCAGTACTTC.

The CDR3 loop is CASSPWGQGRAHEQYF. The CDR3 DNA is TGTGCCAGCAGTCCCTGGGGACAGGGGAGGGCCCACGAGCAGTACTTC. The chain joins TRBV28 to TRBJ2-4; TRBD1 agrees at 10 bases. Near its end, the DNA agrees better with TRBJ2-7, so the J call may be wrong. The CDR3 has 16 residues. Germline V lookup: CDR1 MDHEN, CDR2 SYDVKM.

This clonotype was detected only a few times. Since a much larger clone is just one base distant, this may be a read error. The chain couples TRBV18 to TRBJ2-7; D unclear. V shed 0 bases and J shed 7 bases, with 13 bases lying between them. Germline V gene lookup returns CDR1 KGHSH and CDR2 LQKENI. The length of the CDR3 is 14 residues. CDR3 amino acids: CASSPPSRRVEQYF. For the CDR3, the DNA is TGTGCCAGCTCACCACCGAGTCGTAGGGTAGAGCAGTACTTC.

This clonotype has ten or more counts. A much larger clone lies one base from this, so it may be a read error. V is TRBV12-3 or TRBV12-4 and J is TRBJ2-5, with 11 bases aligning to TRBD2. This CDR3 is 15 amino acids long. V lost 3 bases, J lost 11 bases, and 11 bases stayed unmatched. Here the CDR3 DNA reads TGTGCCAGCAGTTTTCGGCTAGCGGGGGGCAATGAGCAGTACTTC. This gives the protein CASSFRLAGGNEQYF.

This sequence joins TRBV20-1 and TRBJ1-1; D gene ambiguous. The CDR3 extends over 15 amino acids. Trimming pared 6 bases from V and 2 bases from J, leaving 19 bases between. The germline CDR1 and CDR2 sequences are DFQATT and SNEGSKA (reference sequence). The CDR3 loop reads CSATTLILINTEAFF. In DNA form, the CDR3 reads TGCAGTGCCACTACGTTAATCCTAATTAACACTGAAGCTTTCTTT.

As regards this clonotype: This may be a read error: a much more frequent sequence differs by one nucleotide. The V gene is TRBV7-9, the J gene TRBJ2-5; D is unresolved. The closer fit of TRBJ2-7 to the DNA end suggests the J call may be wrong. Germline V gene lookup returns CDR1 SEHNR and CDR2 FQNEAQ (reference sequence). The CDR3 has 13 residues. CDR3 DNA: TGTGCCAGCAGCTTAGCCCTTCGGAACGAGCAGTACTTC. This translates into CASSLALRNEQYF.